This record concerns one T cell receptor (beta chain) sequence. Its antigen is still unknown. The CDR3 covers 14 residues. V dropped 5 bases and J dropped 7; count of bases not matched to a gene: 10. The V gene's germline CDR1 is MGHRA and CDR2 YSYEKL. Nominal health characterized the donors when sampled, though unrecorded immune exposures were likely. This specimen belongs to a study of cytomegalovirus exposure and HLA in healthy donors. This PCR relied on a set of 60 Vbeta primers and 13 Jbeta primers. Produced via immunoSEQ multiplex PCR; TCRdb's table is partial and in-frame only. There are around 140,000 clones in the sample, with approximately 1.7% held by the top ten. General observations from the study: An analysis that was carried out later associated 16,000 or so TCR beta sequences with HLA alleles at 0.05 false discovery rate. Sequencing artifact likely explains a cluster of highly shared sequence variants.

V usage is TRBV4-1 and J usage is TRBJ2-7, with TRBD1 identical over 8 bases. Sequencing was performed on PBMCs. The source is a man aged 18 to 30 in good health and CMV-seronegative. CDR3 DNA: TGCGCCAGCAGCATCGGACAGGGTAAAACGGAGCAGTACTTC. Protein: CASSIGQGKTEQYF.